Each of the 28 T cell receptor beta chains below was sequenced from the same sample in a study of Ad26.COV2.S vaccination and SARS-CoV-2 variants (dated by TCRdb to the early 2020s). Library preparation employed the immunoSEQ multiplex PCR assay. The table comes from immuneACCESS by way of TCRdb, which keeps in-frame sequences with V and J called. Part of the clones is missing from these tables; in studies checked, under half for an unresolved V gene and the rest for unknown reasons. The sample data list roughly 700,000 clones, and roughly 90% of these were observed just once. The ten largest clones take up approximately 1.5% of the sample. The sample's treatment or condition label is to be understood as: some 19 received Ad26.COV2.S at low or high dose, single or two shots; about 5 received placebo; per-sample allocation not given. For vaccine and placebo recipients, repertoires were sequenced using samples collected on day 63 after the first injection.

Sequences were derived from peripheral blood, sampled in a trial of Ad26.COV2.S vaccine versus placebo. These receptors originate from a person between 18 and 59 years old who received the Ad26.COV2.S COVID-19 vaccine or a placebo.

This chain joins TRBV11-3 and TRBJ2-1, with D unclear. The V end lost 5 bases, the J end lost 9 bases, and 11 bases lay between the germline ends. Germline-derived CDR1 and CDR2 are SGHNT and YENEEA. The CDR3 runs 12 residues. This chain's CDR3 is CASSLKQSEQFF. DNA for the CDR3: TGTGCCAGCAGCCTCAAACAAAGTGAGCAGTTCTTC.

The gene calls are TRBV2 and TRBJ1-3; D call uncertain. The CDR3 has 14 amino acids. CDR1 and CDR2 (germline): SNHLY, FYNNEI. V lost 8 bases and J 0 bases, leaving 11 bases between the germline ends. CDR3 region: CASGRTSSGNTIYF. The CDR3 nucleotides are TGTGCCAGCGGGAGGACGTCCTCTGGAAACACCATATATTTT.

V usage is TRBV4-3 and J usage is TRBJ1-5, with unresolved D. This CDR3 has 13 amino acids. V lost 2 bases and J 5 bases, leaving 7 bases between the germline ends. Germline values: CDR1 LGHNA, CDR2 YSLEER. CDR3 residues: CASSQRPDQPQHF. Written as DNA, the CDR3 is TGCGCCAGCAGCCAACGCCCGGATCAGCCCCAGCATTTT.

This sequence joins TRBV12-3 or TRBV12-4 and TRBJ2-5; D remains unclear. The CDR3 has 12 residues. The V and J ends lost 2 bases and 6 bases respectively, with 7 bases between them. In nucleotides, the CDR3 is TGTGCCAGCAGTTTAAGACCGCAGACCCAGTACTTC. The encoded protein is CASSLRPQTQYF.

This clone occurred once. This sequence joins TRBV7-9 and TRBJ2-7, with 7 nucleotides matching TRBD1. V trimming: 3 bases; J trimming: 5 bases; junction bases outside the gene matches: 7. From germline, CDR1 is SEHNR and CDR2 FQNEAQ (reference sequence). The CDR3 runs to 14 residues. CDR3 region: CASSLARGRHEQYF. In DNA, the CDR3 is TGTGCCAGCAGCTTGGCCAGGGGGAGACACGAGCAGTACTTC.

This clone was picked up one time. CDR3 region: CASSLDRASNEQFF. CDR3 DNA sequence: TGTGCCAGCAGCTTAGATCGGGCCAGTAATGAGCAGTTCTTC. This rearrangement joins TRBV7-8 to TRBJ2-1, with D hard to call. Between the trimmed V and J ends, which lost 1 base and 7 bases, there was a span of 11 bases. The CDR3 sequence is 14 residues long. From germline, CDR1 is SGHVS and CDR2 FQNEAQ.

The J gene is TRBJ1-2, the V gene TRBV6-1; TRBD1 might be the D (5 bases). V was clipped by 3 bases and J by 6 bases, with 20 bases between them. CDR3 length: 16 amino acids. Germline CDR1 MNHNS, CDR2 SASEGT. The CDR3 DNA reads as TGTGCCAGCAGTGAGGGGGACCCCCATGCTCTCCATGGCTACACCTTC. Protein sequence: CASSEGDPHALHGYTF.

V is TRBV14 and J is TRBJ1-2; 9 nucleotides match TRBD1. The CDR3 covers 15 residues. Germline V gene sequence: CDR1 SGHDN, CDR2 FVKESK. Losses at the gene ends were 4 bases for V and 6 bases for J; bases not matched to a gene: 9. CDR3 nucleotide sequence: TGTGCCAGCAGCCTGAACCGGGACAGGGCGCATGGCTACACCTTC. This translates into CASSLNRDRAHGYTF.

As regards this clone: In the same sample, other DNA sequences code for this CDR3. J is TRBJ1-5 and V is TRBV30; no definite D call. Germline V gives CDR1 GTSNPN, CDR2 SVGIG (reference sequence). This CDR3 region has 13 residues. V lost 0 bases and J 5 bases, leaving 8 bases between the germline ends. This CDR3 reads CAWSVGGDQPQHF. As DNA, the CDR3 is TGTGCCTGGAGTGTTGGCGGGGATCAGCCCCAGCATTTT.

The rearrangement joins TRBV10-3 to TRBJ2-1, with a tentative D call TRBD2 (6 bases). The CDR3 is made up of 17 amino acids. From germline, CDR1 is ENHRY and CDR2 SYGVKD. V lost 5 bases and J 4 bases, leaving 21 bases between the germline ends. In nucleotides, the CDR3 is TGTGCCATCAGTATCAGGGTTATAGCGGATTCTTACAATGAGCAGTTCTTC. Protein product: CAISIRVIADSYNEQFF.

This chain joins TRBV3-1 (or the pseudogene TRBV3-2) and TRBJ1-5; D ambiguous. The CDR3 contains 14 residues. The V end lost 1 base, the J end lost 3 bases, and 7 bases lay between the germline ends. Germline V gene lookup returns CDR1 LGHDT and CDR2 YNNKEL (reference sequence). CDR3 sequence reads: CASSQGPFNQPQHF. The CDR3 bases are TGTGCCAGCAGCCAAGGACCGTTCAATCAGCCCCAGCATTTT.

The rearrangement joins TRBV7-9 to TRBJ1-2; D possibly corresponds to TRBD1 (5 bases). The CDR3 is 16 amino acids. In germline, CDR1 is SEHNR, CDR2 FQNEAQ (reference sequence). V was shortened by 2 bases and J by 2 bases, with 15 bases between the two germline ends. DNA of the CDR3: TGTGCCAGCAGCTTAATAGTAGAGGGGAGGAACTATGGCTACACCTTC. Its translation: CASSLIVEGRNYGYTF.

V usage is TRBV5-8 and J usage is TRBJ2-3; D remains unclear. V shed 4 bases and J shed 1 base, with 10 bases lying between them. The CDR3 extends over 14 amino acids. Germline lookup yields CDR1 SGHTS and CDR2 YDEGEE. The CDR3 coding sequence is TGTGCCAGCAGCCCTCCCCCTGGCACAGATACGCAGTATTTT. Translated: CASSPPPGTDTQYF.

Concerning this clone: This same CDR3 is encoded by further DNA sequences in the sample. This rearrangement joins TRBV18 to TRBJ2-3, with TRBD2 matching 7 bases. From germline, CDR1 is KGHSH and CDR2 LQKENI. The CDR3 spans 14 residues. V dropped 2 bases and J dropped 1; count of bases not matched to a gene: 0. For the CDR3, the DNA is TGTGCCAGCTCACCAACTAGCGGCACAGATACGCAGTATTTT. It encodes CASSPTSGTDTQYF.

The chain joins TRBV24-1 to TRBJ2-5, with no clear D. This CDR3 region has 14 residues. V was clipped by 3 bases and J by 2 bases, with 9 bases between them. Germline V gene lookup returns CDR1 KGHDR and CDR2 SFDVKD. The CDR3: CATSDRQAQETQYF. In DNA form, the CDR3 reads TGTGCCACCAGTGATCGTCAGGCGCAAGAGACCCAGTACTTC.

V usage is TRBV27 and J usage is TRBJ2-7, with D hard to call. Per germline, CDR1 MNHEY and CDR2 SMNVEV (reference sequence). Trimming stripped 4 bases from V and 4 bases from J, with 17 bases between. This CDR3 has 15 residues. The CDR3 DNA reads TGTGCCAGCAGTTGGGTTTCTCCGGGCGGTTACGAGCAGTACTTC. This sequence encodes CASSWVSPGGYEQYF.

The chain recombines TRBV10-2 with TRBJ1-5, with D perhaps TRBD1 (5 bases). The CDR3 consists of 14 residues. The V gene's germline CDR1 is WSHSY and CDR2 SAAADI. V was shortened by 5 bases and J by 6 bases, with 14 bases between the two germline ends. The CDR3 sequence: CASSSSGESQPQHF. DNA for the CDR3: TGCGCCAGCAGTTCCTCGGGGGAGTCTCAGCCCCAGCATTTT.

The chain is built from TRBV19 and TRBJ2-4; D is unclear. Germline lookup yields CDR1 LNHDA and CDR2 SQIVND (reference sequence). The V end was cut by 5 bases, the J end by 8 bases, with 13 bases between. This CDR3 is 13 amino acids long. The CDR3 is CASSSSGSDIQYF. For the CDR3, the DNA is TGTGCCAGTAGTTCTTCAGGTTCAGACATTCAGTACTTC.

The V and J genes are TRBV6-5 and TRBJ1-1; TRBD1 is a possible D gene (6 bases). This CDR3 spans 15 amino acids. Germline assignment: CDR1 MNHEY and CDR2 SVGAGI. The germline V and J ends were trimmed by 0 bases and 5 bases, with 13 bases remaining between them. DNA of the CDR3: TGTGCCAGCAGTTACTCCCGGGGGCCGGGAACTGAAGCTTTCTTT. The encoded protein is CASSYSRGPGTEAFF.

V usage is TRBV6-1 and J usage is TRBJ2-2; D perhaps matches TRBD2 (6 bases). The CDR3 has 15 residues. Germline CDR1 and CDR2: MNHNS and SASEGT. Trimming cost V 0 bases and J 6 bases, with 11 bases left between them. This chain's CDR3 is CASSEANGSPGELFF. In DNA form, the CDR3 reads TGTGCCAGCAGTGAAGCAAACGGGAGTCCCGGGGAGCTGTTTTTT.

With regard to this clone: Other nucleotide sequences from this sample produce the same CDR3. The CDR3 spells CASSLVGYEQYF. CDR3 DNA sequence: TGCGCCAGCAGCTTGGTGGGGTACGAGCAGTACTTC. The chain carries TRBV5-1 and TRBJ2-7; D remains unclear. The CDR3 spans 12 residues. Between the trimmed V and J ends, which lost 0 bases and 4 bases, there was a span of 5 bases. Germline V lookup: CDR1 SGHRS, CDR2 YFSETQ.

The V gene is TRBV3-1 (or the pseudogene TRBV3-2), the J gene TRBJ1-4, with 8 bases identical to TRBD1. Germline V gives CDR1 LGHDT, CDR2 YNNKEL (reference sequence). This CDR3 has 14 amino acids. V lost 4 bases and J lost 4; bases outside the gene matches: 2. This CDR3 is CASSRRGRNEKLFF. The CDR3 coding sequence is TGTGCCAGCAGCCGCAGGGGGCGTAATGAAAAACTGTTTTTT.

This chain connects TRBV7-2 to TRBJ1-5, with TRBD1 matching 7 bases. With 3 bases clipped from V and 6 bases from J, the junction kept 5 bases outside the gene matches. The CDR3 totals 14 residues. CDR1 is SGHTA, CDR2 FQGNSA, per germline. CDR3 DNA sequence: TGTGCCAGCAGCTTTCAGGGGGGGCCTCAGCCCCAGCATTTT. Translating gives CASSFQGGPQPQHF.

CDR3 DNA sequence: TGCGCCAGCAGCTTGGACGGGAGGAACACCGGGGAGCTGTTTTTT. Translated, it gives CASSLDGRNTGELFF. V is TRBV5-1 and J is TRBJ2-2, with D possibly TRBD2 on 6 matching bases. The germline CDR1 and CDR2 sequences are SGHRS and YFSETQ. V was cut by 0 bases and J by 1 base, with 7 bases left in between. The CDR3 has 15 amino acids.

This clone was counted between two and nine times. Other DNA variants within this sample encode the same CDR3. The rearrangement links TRBV10-1 to TRBJ2-3; D is ambiguous. Germline lookup yields CDR1 WNHNN and CDR2 SYGVQD (reference sequence). CDR3 length equals 11 residues. Trimming removed 6 bases from V and 5 bases from J, with 6 bases in between. The CDR3: CASSREDTQYF. The CDR3 DNA is TGCGCCAGCAGCAGAGAAGATACGCAGTATTTT.

This clone has more than one count but fewer than ten. J is TRBJ1-3 and V is TRBV24-1; D uncertain. The CDR3 is 11 residues long. The V end lost 5 bases, the J end lost 9 bases, and 7 bases lay between the germline ends. The germline V gene has CDR1 KGHDR and CDR2 SFDVKD. DNA for the CDR3: TGTGCCACCAGTGCAGGACCCACCATATATTTT. Amino acids: CATSAGPTIYF.

The gene calls are TRBV29-1 and TRBJ1-1; 8 bases are shared with TRBD1. Germline trimming cut 1 base from V and 5 bases from J; bases unmatched to any gene: 9. There are 15 residues in the CDR3. The germline CDR1 and CDR2 sequences are SQVTM and ANQGSEA. CDR3 in DNA: TGCAGCGTTGAAGTTCTTACAGGGGGGGGAACTGAAGCTTTCTTT. This encodes CSVEVLTGGGTEAFF.

This sequence joins TRBV30 and TRBJ1-5; D may be TRBD1 (5 bases). V shed 0 bases and J shed 3 bases, with 24 bases lying between them. The germline V gene has CDR1 GTSNPN and CDR2 SVGIG (reference sequence). The CDR3 has 19 residues. CDR3 region: CAWSVDPWGGEAVNQPQHF. The CDR3 nucleotides read TGTGCCTGGAGTGTAGACCCCTGGGGGGGAGAGGCCGTCAATCAGCCCCAGCATTTT. The entire variable domain, with the rest obtained from reference TRBV30 and TRBJ1-5, is as follows: SQTIHQWPATLVQPVGSPLSLECTVEGTSNPNLYWYRQAAGRGLQLLFYSVGIGQISSEVPQNLSASRPQDRQFILSSKKLLLSDSGFYLCAWSVDPWGGEAVNQPQHFGDGTRLSIL.